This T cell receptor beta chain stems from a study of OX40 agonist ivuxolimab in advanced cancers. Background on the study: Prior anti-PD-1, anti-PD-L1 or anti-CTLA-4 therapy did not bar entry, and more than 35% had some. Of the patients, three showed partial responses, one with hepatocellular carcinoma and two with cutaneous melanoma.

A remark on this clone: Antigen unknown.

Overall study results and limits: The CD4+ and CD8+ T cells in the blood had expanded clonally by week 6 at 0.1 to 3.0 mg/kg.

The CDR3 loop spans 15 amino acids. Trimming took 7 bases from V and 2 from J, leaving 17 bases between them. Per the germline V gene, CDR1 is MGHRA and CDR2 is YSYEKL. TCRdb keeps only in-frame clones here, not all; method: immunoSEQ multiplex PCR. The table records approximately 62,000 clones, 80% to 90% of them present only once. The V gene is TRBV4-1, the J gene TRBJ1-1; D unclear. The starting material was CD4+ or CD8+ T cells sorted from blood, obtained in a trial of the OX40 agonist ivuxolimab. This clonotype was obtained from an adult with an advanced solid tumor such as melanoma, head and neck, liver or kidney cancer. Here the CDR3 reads CASNTIRSANTEAFF. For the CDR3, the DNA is TGCGCCAGCAACACCATTAGGAGCGCAAACACTGAAGCTTTCTTT.